The rows below give T cell receptor beta chains drawn from one sample of a study of response to subunit inactivated influenza vaccine. TCRdb recomputed calls from the RT-PCR reads with MiXCR, one row per CDR3 protein. This table holds approximately 500,000 distinct CDR3 sequences, under 30% found once. These data also formed part of another study, on T cells expressing NK-cell markers.

This specimen consisted of CD4+ T cells sorted from PBMCs, obtained roughly 13 days after vaccination. These receptors were taken from a man aged 50-60 years who received an inactivated influenza vaccine. Each CDR3 is given with its conserved first and last residue. The D gene is left open where the match is weak. The listing skips clone size in some rows; elsewhere it reads once, few, many or a size class.

j_call: TRBJ2-1
d_call: TRBD2
v_call: TRBV11-2
clone_size: NA
cdr3_nt: TGTGCCAGCAGCTTAGTTAGCGGGTTGACCTACAATGAGCAGTTCTTC
cdr3_aa: CASSLVSGLTYNEQFF

j_call: TRBJ2-1
d_call: NA
v_call: TRBV20-1
clone_size: NA
cdr3_nt: TGCAGTGCTAGAAGGGGTTTGGGTCTGATAGGTGTCTACAATGAGCAGTTCTTC
cdr3_aa: CSARRGLGLIGVYNEQFF

j_call: TRBJ2-7
d_call: TRBD1
v_call: TRBV20-1
clone_size: NA
cdr3_nt: TGCAGTGCTAGGGGGGACAGGACCTACGAGCAGTACTTC
cdr3_aa: CSARGDRTYEQYF

j_call: TRBJ2-3
d_call: NA
v_call: TRBV18
clone_size: few
cdr3_nt: TGTGCCAGCTCATCACAAGGACAGATTAGCACAGATACGCAGTATTTT
cdr3_aa: CASSSQGQISTDTQYF

j_call: TRBJ1-2
d_call: NA
v_call: TRBV6-6
clone_size: few
cdr3_nt: TGTGCCAGCAGTTACGGGGAGGAAGGCGGCTACACCTTC
cdr3_aa: CASSYGEEGGYTF

j_call: TRBJ2-1
d_call: TRBD2
v_call: TRBV5-1
clone_size: NA
cdr3_nt: TGCGCCAGCAGCAGAGCGGGAGCTTATTACAATGAGCAGTTCTTC
cdr3_aa: CASSRAGAYYNEQFF

j_call: TRBJ1-3
d_call: TRBD1
v_call: TRBV6-5
clone_size: few
cdr3_nt: TGTGCCAGCAGTTACCAAGGGGGCTTAAGCTCTGGAAACACCATATATTTT
cdr3_aa: CASSYQGGLSSGNTIYF

j_call: TRBJ2-2
d_call: NA
v_call: TRBV5-1
clone_size: few
cdr3_nt: TGCGCCAGCAGCTTGGTGGCCGACACCGGGGAGCTGTTTTTT
cdr3_aa: CASSLVADTGELFF

j_call: TRBJ2-2
d_call: NA
v_call: TRBV19
clone_size: NA
cdr3_nt: TGTGCCAGTAGTATGCGGCACAACGGGGAGCTGTTTTTT
cdr3_aa: CASSMRHNGELFF

j_call: TRBJ2-1
d_call: NA
v_call: TRBV29-1
clone_size: NA
cdr3_nt: TGCAGCGTTGGGCTTCCTAGGCGGGGATTTAATGAGCAGTTCTTC
cdr3_aa: CSVGLPRRGFNEQFF

j_call: TRBJ2-4
d_call: TRBD1
v_call: TRBV5-1
clone_size: few
cdr3_nt: TGCGCCAGCAGCCACCCGGACAGGGACTTAGCCAAAAACATTCAGTACTTC
cdr3_aa: CASSHPDRDLAKNIQYF

j_call: TRBJ2-5
d_call: NA
v_call: TRBV9
clone_size: few
cdr3_nt: TGTGCCAGCAGCGTAGTTAAGGGCCCTGGGGTACAAGAGACCCAGTACTTC
cdr3_aa: CASSVVKGPGVQETQYF

j_call: TRBJ2-5
d_call: TRBD2
v_call: TRBV20-1
clone_size: NA
cdr3_nt: TGCAGTGCTCATGGAGGCGGGGGGGCCCGGGAGACCCAGTACTTC
cdr3_aa: CSAHGGGGARETQYF

j_call: TRBJ2-2
d_call: NA
v_call: TRBV10-3
clone_size: NA
cdr3_nt: TGTGCCATCAGTGCCCCTCCTCGAGCCGGGGAGCTGTTTTTT
cdr3_aa: CAISAPPRAGELFF

j_call: TRBJ2-1
d_call: NA
v_call: TRBV3-1
clone_size: NA
cdr3_nt: TGTGCCAGCAGCCCGGACATTTCGGGGAGGACGGGCAATGAGCAGTTCTTC
cdr3_aa: CASSPDISGRTGNEQFF

j_call: TRBJ2-5
d_call: NA
v_call: TRBV4-2
clone_size: NA
cdr3_nt: TGTGCCAGCAGCGAGGGGCAGCCGGGAGAGACCCAGTACTTC
cdr3_aa: CASSEGQPGETQYF

j_call: TRBJ2-1
d_call: NA
v_call: TRBV27
clone_size: few
cdr3_nt: TGTGCCAGCAGTTTATCGCGGGGTGAGCAGTTCTTC
cdr3_aa: CASSLSRGEQFF

j_call: TRBJ2-5
d_call: TRBD2
v_call: TRBV9
clone_size: few
cdr3_nt: TGTGCCAGCAGCTCTTCTACGCGTGCGTGGGGCGGGGGAGAGACCCAGTACTTC
cdr3_aa: CASSSSTRAWGGGETQYF

j_call: TRBJ1-2
d_call: NA
v_call: TRBV29-1
clone_size: NA
cdr3_nt: TGCAGCGTTGAAGCGACAGCTTATGGCTACACCTTC
cdr3_aa: CSVEATAYGYTF

j_call: TRBJ2-5
d_call: NA
v_call: TRBV5-2
clone_size: NA
cdr3_nt: TGTGCCAGCAGACTTGGACTAGCGGGGTACCAAGAGACCCAGTACTTC
cdr3_aa: CASRLGLAGYQETQYF

j_call: TRBJ2-7
d_call: TRBD2
v_call: TRBV7-2
clone_size: few
cdr3_nt: TGTGCCTGCGCGGGAGGGCCTCGGTACGAGCAGTACTTC
cdr3_aa: CACAGGPRYEQYF

j_call: TRBJ2-1
d_call: NA
v_call: TRBV5-1
clone_size: few
cdr3_nt: TGCGCCAGCAGCTTGAATGGGGCCCCAGACAATGAGCAGTTCTTC
cdr3_aa: CASSLNGAPDNEQFF

j_call: TRBJ2-1
d_call: TRBD2
v_call: TRBV4-2
clone_size: few
cdr3_nt: TGTGCCAGCAGCCCACAAAGGACTAGCGGGTGGAATGAGCAGTTCTTC
cdr3_aa: CASSPQRTSGWNEQFF

j_call: TRBJ2-5
d_call: NA
v_call: TRBV10-3
clone_size: few
cdr3_nt: TGTGCCATCCCGGACAGGGGGCCTAGCGGGAGTTCAGAGACCCAGTACTTC
cdr3_aa: CAIPDRGPSGSSETQYF